The entry that follows covers one T cell receptor (beta chain) sequence. Its antigen is not identified. This record belongs to a study of blood T cells in healthy people across ages. Overall study results and limits: Higher diversity, along with more naive CD4+ cells, distinguished long-lived donors from aged donors. PBMCs that were unsorted prevented a conclusive naive versus antigen-experienced comparison.

V dropped 0 bases and J dropped 4; count of bases not matched to a gene: 8. There are 16 residues in the CDR3. Germline CDR1 is DFQATT and CDR2 is SNEGSKA (reference sequence). A second PCR of roughly 7 to 11 cycles used a sample-barcoded 5' primer and a J-beta primer mix. TCRdb ran MiXCR on the 5' RACE reads and lists one entry per CDR3 protein. The repertoire holds about 1.5 million distinct CDR3 sequences, with 35% to 45% as singletons. V gene TRBV20-1 combines with J gene TRBJ2-2, with 7 bases matching TRBD2. The origin of this receptor is a woman aged 18-29 years in good health. Sequencing was carried out using blood. The CDR3 sequence is CSARDTQRGSTGELFF. The CDR3, as DNA: TGCAGTGCTAGAGATACCCAGCGGGGCTCCACCGGGGAGCTGTTTTTT.